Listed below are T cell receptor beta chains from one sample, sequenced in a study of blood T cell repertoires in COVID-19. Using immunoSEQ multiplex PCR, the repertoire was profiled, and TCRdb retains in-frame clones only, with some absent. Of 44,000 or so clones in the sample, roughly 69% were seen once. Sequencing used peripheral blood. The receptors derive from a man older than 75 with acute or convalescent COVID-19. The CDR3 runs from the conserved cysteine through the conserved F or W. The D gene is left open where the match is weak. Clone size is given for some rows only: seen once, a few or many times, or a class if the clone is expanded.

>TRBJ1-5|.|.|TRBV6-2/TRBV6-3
TGTGCCAGCAGTCATCCAGGGAAGAATCAGCCCCAGCATTTT
CASSHPGKNQPQHF
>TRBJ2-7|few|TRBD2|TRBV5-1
TGCGCCAGCAGCTTGGTACCGGGGGGAAACTCCTACGAGCAGTACTTC
CASSLVPGGNSYEQYF
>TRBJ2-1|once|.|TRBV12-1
TGTGCCAGCAGCCTGAACTGGGAGGGGCGATTTACCGATGAGCAGTTCTTC
CASSLNWEGRFTDEQFF
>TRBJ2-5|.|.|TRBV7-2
TGTGCCAGCGGGTTGTCCCAGGGGAAGACCCAGTACTTC
CASGLSQGKTQYF
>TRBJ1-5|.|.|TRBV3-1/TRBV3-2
TGTGCCAGCAGCCAAGATTTCAGGGGAAATCAGCCCCAGCATTTT
CASSQDFRGNQPQHF
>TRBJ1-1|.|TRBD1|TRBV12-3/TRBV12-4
TGTGCCAGCAGCCCCGGGACAGGCACTGAAGCTTTCTTT
CASSPGTGTEAFF
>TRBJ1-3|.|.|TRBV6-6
TGTGCCGGCCGCTCCCCTGGAAACACCATATATTTT
CAGRSPGNTIYF
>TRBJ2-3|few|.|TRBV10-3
TGTGCCATCAGTGAAGATGGCAGGGACACAGATACGCAGTATTTT
CAISEDGRDTDTQYF
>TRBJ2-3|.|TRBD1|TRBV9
TGTGCCAGCAGCGCCGGGACAGGGGGCGGGTATACGCAGTATTTT
CASSAGTGGGYTQYF
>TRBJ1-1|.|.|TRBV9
TGTGCCAGCAGCGCGTCCCACGGGAACACTGAAGCTTTCTTT
CASSASHGNTEAFF
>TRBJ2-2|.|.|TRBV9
TGTGCCAGCAGCGCCCATGAAGGGGCAGAAACCGGGGAGCTGTTTTTT
CASSAHEGAETGELFF
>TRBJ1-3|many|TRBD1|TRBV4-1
TGCGCCAGCAGCCAACAGACAGGGCTAGGAAACACCATATATTTT
CASSQQTGLGNTIYF
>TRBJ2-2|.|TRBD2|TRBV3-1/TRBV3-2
TGTGCCAGCAGCCAAACTAGCGGGGGGGCCGGGGAGCTGTTTTTT
CASSQTSGGAGELFF
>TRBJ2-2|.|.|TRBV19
TGTGCCAGTAGTAAACCGGCCTTGGGTTCCCGGGGAGCTGTTTTT
CASSKPALGSRGAVF
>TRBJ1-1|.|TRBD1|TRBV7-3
TGTGCCAGCAGCCGAGACAGGGGGGAGACTGAAGCTTTCTTT
CASSRDRGETEAFF
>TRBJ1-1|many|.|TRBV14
TGTGCCAGCAGCCTCGGGGACATACGATTGAACACTGAAGCTTTCTTT
CASSLGDIRLNTEAFF
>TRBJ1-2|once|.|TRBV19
TGTGCCAGTAGTCCAATGAGCGGGAACTATGGCTACACCTTC
CASSPMSGNYGYTF
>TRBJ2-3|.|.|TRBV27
TGTGCCAGCAGCCCGCAGTTGTATAGCGCAAAAGATACGCAGTATTTT
CASSPQLYSAKDTQYF
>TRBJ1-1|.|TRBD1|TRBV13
TGTGCCAGCAGCTTAATGGACAGGGTCACTGAAGCTTTCTTT
CASSLMDRVTEAFF
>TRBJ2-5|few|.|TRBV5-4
TGTGCCAGCAGCCCAACGCCGACAACCAGGCTACAAGAGACCCAGTACTTC
CASSPTPTTRLQETQYF
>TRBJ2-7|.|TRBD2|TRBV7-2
TGTGCCAGCAGCGTAACTAGCGGGGGTATACCTCCCTCCTACGAGCAGTACTTC
CASSVTSGGIPPSYEQYF
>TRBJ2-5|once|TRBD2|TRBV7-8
TGTGCCAGCTCCAGGACTAGCACGAACCAAGAGACCCAGTACTTC
CASSRTSTNQETQYF
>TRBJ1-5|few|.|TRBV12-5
TGTGCTAGTGGAACAGGGTATAGCAATCAGCCCCAGCATTTT
CASGTGYSNQPQHF
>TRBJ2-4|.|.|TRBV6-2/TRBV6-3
TGTGCCAGCAGTTACGGCGAGGGCAGGGGAGCCAAAAACATTCAGTACTTC
CASSYGEGRGAKNIQYF
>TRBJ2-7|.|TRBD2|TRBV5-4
TGTGCCAGCAGCCCTGGGACTAGCGGGAGCGCCTACGAGCAGTACTTC
CASSPGTSGSAYEQYF
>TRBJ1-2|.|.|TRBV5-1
TGCGCCAGCAGCTTGGCCACAGGGAGAGACTATGGCTACACCTTC
CASSLATGRDYGYTF
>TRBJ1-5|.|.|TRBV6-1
TGTGCCAGCAGTGAAGTCAGGGGCCCTCAGCCCCAGCATTTT
CASSEVRGPQPQHF
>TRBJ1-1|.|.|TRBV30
TGTGCCTGGAAGCGGGAGGGAAAATACACTGAAGCTTTCTTT
CAWKREGKYTEAFF
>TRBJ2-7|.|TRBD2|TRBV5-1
TGCGCCAGCAGCAAGGGACTAGCGGACTACGAGCAGTACTTC
CASSKGLADYEQYF
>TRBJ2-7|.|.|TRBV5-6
TGTGCCAGCAGCTTCTTGGACAACTCCTACGAGCAGTACTTC
CASSFLDNSYEQYF
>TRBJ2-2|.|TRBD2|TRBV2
TGTGCCAGCGAGCGGGGGGGCACCGGGGAGCTGTTTTTT
CASERGGTGELFF
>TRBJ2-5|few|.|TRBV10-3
TGTGCCATCAGTGAGCGGTCTGGGTCCGGGGAGACCCAGTACTTC
CAISERSGSGETQYF
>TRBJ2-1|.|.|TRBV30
TGTGCCTGGAGTATCCTGGGGGCAGGGGCCAACAATGAGCAGTTCTTC
CAWSILGAGANNEQFF
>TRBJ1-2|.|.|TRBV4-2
TGTGCCAGCAGCCAAGCTGGGGACACGGGCTATGGCTACACCTTC
CASSQAGDTGYGYTF
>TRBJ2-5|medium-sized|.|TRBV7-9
TGTGCCAGCAGAAGGGGAATGGAGACCCAGTACTTC
CASRRGMETQYF
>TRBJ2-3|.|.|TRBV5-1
TGCGCCAGCAGCTTGGGACTAGATCAGGGAGATACGCAGTATTTT
CASSLGLDQGDTQYF
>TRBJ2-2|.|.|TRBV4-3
TGCGCCAGCAGCCAAGGAAATAGCGGGAACACCGGGGAGCTGTTTTTT
CASSQGNSGNTGELFF
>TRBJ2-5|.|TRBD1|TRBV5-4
TGTGCCAGCAGCTGGATGGACAGGGCGGAGACCCAGTACTTC
CASSWMDRAETQYF
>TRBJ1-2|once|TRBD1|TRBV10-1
TGCGCCACCCTCTTAAGGGGGCCGCAGTATGGCTACACCTTC
CATLLRGPQYGYTF
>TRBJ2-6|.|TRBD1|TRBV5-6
TGTGCCAGCAGAGAAAGGGGGCGCGGCTCTGGGGCCAACGTCCTGACTTTC
CASRERGRGSGANVLTF
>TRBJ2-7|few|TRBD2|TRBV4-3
TGCGCCAGCAGCCCCGGGACTAGCGACTACGAGCAGTACTTC
CASSPGTSDYEQYF
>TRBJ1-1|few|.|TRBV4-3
TGCGCCAGCAGCCCCCTTTTGTGGGGCGAGATGAACACTGAAGCTTTCTTT
CASSPLLWGEMNTEAFF
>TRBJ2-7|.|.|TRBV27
TGTGCCAGCAGTTTTAAGGAGTATATCAGGGGAACCCCCTACGAGCAGTACTTC
CASSFKEYIRGTPYEQYF
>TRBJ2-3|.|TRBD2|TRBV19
TGTGCCAGTAGTCCCACACTAGCGGGAGGCCCAGATACGCAGTATTTT
CASSPTLAGGPDTQYF
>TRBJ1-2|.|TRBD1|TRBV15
TGTGCCACCAGCTCCCGCCGCACAGGGGGAGGCTACACCTTC
CATSSRRTGGGYTF
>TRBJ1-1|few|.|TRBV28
TGTGCCAGCATAATGGGGGGACGACGATCCAAACTTGAAGCTTTCTTT
CASIMGGRRSKLEAFF
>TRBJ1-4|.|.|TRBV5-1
TGCGCCAGCAGCGCCGACGGGGGTGGGAGTGAAAAACTGTTTTTT
CASSADGGGSEKLFF
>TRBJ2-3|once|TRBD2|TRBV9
TGTGCCAGCAGCATTAGCGGGGGGGAAGCAGATACGCAGTATTTT
CASSISGGEADTQYF
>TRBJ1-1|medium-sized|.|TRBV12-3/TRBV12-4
TGTGCCAGCAGTTTAGCGGGGAGTTCTATCCCTTTCTTT
CASSLAGSSIPFF
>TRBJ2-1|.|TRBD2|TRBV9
TGTGCCAGCAGCGTAGCAGCTCTAGCGGGGGGCCGTGAGCAGTTCTTC
CASSVAALAGGREQFF
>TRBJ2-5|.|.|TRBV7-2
TGTGCCAGCAGCTTAGGCCCCGGGAAGACCCAGTACTTC
CASSLGPGKTQYF
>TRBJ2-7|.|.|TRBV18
TGTGCCAGCTCACCACCTACGGGATTCAATATCCACGAGCAGTACTTC
CASSPPTGFNIHEQYF
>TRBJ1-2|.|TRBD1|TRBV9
TGTGCCAGCAGTTTATCCGGGACAGGGGACTCTAAGTATGGCTACACCTTC
CASSLSGTGDSKYGYTF
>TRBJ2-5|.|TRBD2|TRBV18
TGTGCCAGCTCACCCTTTGCCAGACTAGCGGGAGGGCGAGAGACCCAGTACTTC
CASSPFARLAGGRETQYF
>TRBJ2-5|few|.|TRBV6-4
TGTGCCAGCAGTGAACAAGCGGGGACAACGGAGACCCAGTACTTC
CASSEQAGTTETQYF
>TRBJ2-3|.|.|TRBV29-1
TGCAGCGTTGTACAGGACCGCGAGACAGATACGCAGTATTTT
CSVVQDRETDTQYF
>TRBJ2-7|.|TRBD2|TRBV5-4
TGTGCCAGCAGACTAGCGGGGGGGATCGCCTACGAGCAGTACTTC
CASRLAGGIAYEQYF
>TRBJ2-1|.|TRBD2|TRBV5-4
TGTGCCAGCAGCGCGGGACTAGCGGGGGGAAATGAGCAGTTCTTC
CASSAGLAGGNEQFF
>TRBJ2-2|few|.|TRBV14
TGTGCCAGCAGTTCTGACAAAGCCAGCACCGGGGAGCTGTTTTTT
CASSSDKASTGELFF
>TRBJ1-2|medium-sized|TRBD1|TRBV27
TGTGCCAGCAGCCCGACAGGGGGCGGCTATGGCTACACCTTC
CASSPTGGGYGYTF